The rows below give T cell receptor beta chains drawn from one sample of a study of control samples from healthy donors and cancer patients. The data were produced by immunoSEQ multiplex PCR, yet TCRdb's version contains in-frame clones alone and is incomplete. The data hold 100,000 to 150,000 clones, with around nine tenths observed a single time. Sequencing was performed on blood. The receptors originated from a man between 18 and 35 years old in good health. Each CDR3 is given with its conserved first and last residue. The D gene is left open where the match is weak. A clone size is listed for some rows: how often the clone was seen (once, few, many), or a class if it is expanded.

>TRBJ2-3|TRBV9|TRBD2|.
CASSPPFGGDTDTQYF
TGTGCCAGCAGCCCCCCTTTTGGGGGGGACACAGATACGCAGTATTTT
>TRBJ2-7|TRBV5-1|.|.
CASSPMTGVAEEQYF
TGCGCCAGCAGCCCAATGACGGGGGTGGCCGAGGAGCAGTACTTC
>TRBJ1-5|TRBV4-1|.|.
CASSQESYSNQPQHF
TGCGCCAGCAGCCAAGAGTCCTATAGCAATCAGCCCCAGCATTTT
>TRBJ2-7|TRBV3-1/TRBV3-2|.|.
CASSQDSEGGSYEQYF
TGTGCCAGCAGCCAAGATTCGGAGGGGGGCTCCTACGAGCAGTACTTC
>TRBJ1-2|TRBV27|TRBD1|.
CASSLIQGADGYTF
TGTGCCAGCAGTTTAATACAGGGGGCGGATGGCTACACCTTC
>TRBJ2-1|TRBV7-6|.|.
CASSLSYDRRSYNEQFF
TGTGCCAGCAGCTTAAGCTACGATAGGAGGTCCTACAATGAGCAGTTCTTC
>TRBJ2-5|TRBV11-2|TRBD1|.
CASSSTGKETQYF
TGTGCCAGCAGCTCGACAGGGAAAGAGACCCAGTACTTC
>TRBJ1-2|TRBV7-9|.|.
CASSLAASYGYTF
TGTGCCAGCAGCTTAGCGGCCAGCTATGGCTACACCTTC
>TRBJ1-4|TRBV21-1|.|.
CASSKCHPQEGDEKLFF
TGTGCCAGCAGCAAATGTCACCCCCAGGAGGGGGATGAAAAACTGTTTTTT
>TRBJ2-1|TRBV6-1|TRBD1|.
CASSEAGTGLDEQFF
TGTGCCAGCAGTGAAGCCGGGACAGGGCTCGATGAGCAGTTCTTC
>TRBJ2-3|TRBV2|TRBD2|.
CASIAQGLAGTDTQYF
TGTGCCAGCATCGCTCAGGGACTAGCGGGCACAGATACGCAGTATTTT
>TRBJ1-5|TRBV2|.|.
CASSARTDSNQPQHF
TGTGCCAGCAGTGCTCGGACAGATAGCAATCAGCCCCAGCATTTT
>TRBJ2-1|TRBV14|.|.
CASTASSYNEQFF
TGTGCCAGCACAGCCTCATCCTACAATGAGCAGTTCTTC
>TRBJ2-1|TRBV6-1|.|.
CASSEGPGREFF
TGTGCCAGCAGTGAAGGGCCAGGACGGGAGTTCTTC
>TRBJ1-6|TRBV7-2|.|.
CASSLWEDRFSSPLHF
TGTGCCAGCAGCTTATGGGAGGACAGATTTAGTTCACCCCTCCACTTT
>TRBJ1-2|TRBV5-1|TRBD1|.
CASSSTGSYGYTF
TGCGCCAGCAGCTCGACAGGGAGCTATGGCTACACCTTC
>TRBJ2-1|TRBV11-2|.|.
CASRMPGLYNEQFF
TGTGCCAGCAGAATGCCGGGACTTTACAATGAGCAGTTCTTC
>TRBJ1-2|TRBV2|TRBD1|.
CASRKRTGNNYGYTF
TGTGCCAGCAGGAAACGGACAGGCAATAACTATGGCTACACCTTC
>TRBJ1-5|TRBV24-1|TRBD1|once
CAILRDREDNRPQHF
TGTGCCATCCTAAGAGACAGGGAGGACAATCGGCCCCAGCATTTT
>TRBJ1-2|TRBV11-2|.|.
CASSLSASRGRGYTF
TGTGCCAGCAGCTTATCGGCCAGCAGGGGTCGCGGCTACACCTTC
>TRBJ1-1|TRBV25-1|TRBD1|once
CASSETDRVKAFF
TGTGCCAGCAGTGAAACTGACAGGGTAAAAGCTTTCTTT
>TRBJ2-7|TRBV7-2|.|.
CASSLQERPSYEQYF
TGTGCCAGCAGCTTACAAGAGCGGCCATCGTACGAGCAGTACTTC
>TRBJ2-5|TRBV5-1|TRBD2|once
CASSPGAAASGQETQYF
TGCGCCAGCAGCCCCGGGGCCGCGGCTAGCGGACAAGAGACCCAGTACTTC
>TRBJ2-3|TRBV11-3|.|few
CASSFGSTDTQYF
TGTGCCAGCAGCTTCGGCAGCACAGATACGCAGTATTTT
>TRBJ2-7|TRBV5-6|TRBD2|.
CASSLSGGAYEQYF
TGTGCCAGCAGCTTGTCGGGGGGTGCCTACGAGCAGTACTTC
>TRBJ1-2|TRBV6-4|.|.
CASSEGAAGGGYTF
TGTGCCAGCAGTGAAGGAGCTGCTGGTGGGGGCTACACCTTC
>TRBJ2-7|TRBV5-4|.|.
CASSRGPSASYEQYF
TGTGCCAGCAGCCGCGGCCCCAGCGCCTCCTACGAGCAGTACTTC
>TRBJ2-3|TRBV7-2|.|.
CASSSQADTQYF
TGTGCCAGCAGCTCCCAGGCGGATACGCAGTATTTT
>TRBJ2-3|TRBV5-4|.|.
CASSLERADTQYF
TGTGCCAGCAGCTTGGAAAGGGCAGATACGCAGTATTTT
>TRBJ2-1|TRBV4-2|.|.
CASSQYGLSYNEQFF
TGTGCCAGCAGCCAATACGGACTATCCTACAATGAGCAGTTCTTC
>TRBJ2-7|TRBV7-2|.|.
CASSLAFGGVTEQYF
TGTGCCAGCAGCTTAGCATTTGGAGGAGTAACCGAGCAGTACTTC
>TRBJ1-2|TRBV15|TRBD1|.
CATSRTGLYGYTF
TGTGCCACCAGCAGGACAGGGCTCTATGGCTACACCTTC
>TRBJ2-3|TRBV11-3|.|.
CASSLGLYTDTQYF
TGTGCCAGCAGCTTAGGTCTCTACACAGATACGCAGTATTTT
>TRBJ2-5|TRBV3-1/TRBV3-2|.|.
CASSQDPGGHNQETQYF
TGTGCCAGCAGCCAAGATCCCGGGGGGCACAATCAAGAGACCCAGTACTTC
>TRBJ1-2|TRBV9|.|.
CASSVGRVGGYTF
TGTGCCAGCAGCGTGGGAAGAGTCGGCGGCTACACCTTC
>TRBJ1-1|TRBV6-5|.|.
CASSRRGNTEAFF
TGTGCCAGCAGCAGACGGGGGAACACTGAAGCTTTCTTT
>TRBJ2-7|TRBV9|.|.
CASSGGERPYEQYF
TGTGCCAGCAGCGGGGGCGAGCGGCCCTACGAGCAGTACTTC
>TRBJ2-3|TRBV5-4|TRBD2|.
CASSLPRTSGDSTDTQYF
TGTGCCAGCAGCTTGCCCCGGACTAGCGGGGATAGCACAGATACGCAGTATTTT
>TRBJ1-2|TRBV5-6|TRBD1|.
CASSLPITGGVGYTF
TGTGCCAGCAGCTTGCCGATCACAGGGGGCGTCGGCTACACCTTC
>TRBJ2-1|TRBV19|TRBD2|.
CASSMPSGGAGEQFF
TGTGCCAGTAGTATGCCTAGCGGGGGGGCCGGTGAGCAGTTCTTC
>TRBJ1-4|TRBV4-2|.|.
CASSQEGTHPFNEKLFF
TGTGCCAGCAGCCAAGAGGGTACTCACCCCTTCAATGAAAAACTGTTTTTT
>TRBJ2-3|TRBV12-3/TRBV12-4|TRBD2|.
CASSRGDGTQYF
TGTGCCAGCTCTCGGGGGGACGGTACGCAGTATTTT
>TRBJ2-1|TRBV3-1/TRBV3-2|TRBD2|.
CASSQDGVRAGGWYNEQFF
TGTGCCAGCAGCCAAGATGGGGTTCGGGCGGGGGGTTGGTACAATGAGCAGTTCTTC
>TRBJ2-3|TRBV7-6|TRBD2|.
CASSFRLAGTTLDTDTQYF
TGTGCCAGCAGCTTCAGGCTAGCGGGGACGACCCTTGACACAGATACGCAGTATTTT
>TRBJ2-5|TRBV7-9|TRBD1|.
CASSPPGTGKETQYF
TGTGCCAGCAGCCCCCCCGGGACAGGGAAAGAGACCCAGTACTTC
>TRBJ1-5|TRBV4-2|.|.
CASGGDQPQHF
TGTGCCAGCGGGGGCGATCAGCCCCAGCATTTT